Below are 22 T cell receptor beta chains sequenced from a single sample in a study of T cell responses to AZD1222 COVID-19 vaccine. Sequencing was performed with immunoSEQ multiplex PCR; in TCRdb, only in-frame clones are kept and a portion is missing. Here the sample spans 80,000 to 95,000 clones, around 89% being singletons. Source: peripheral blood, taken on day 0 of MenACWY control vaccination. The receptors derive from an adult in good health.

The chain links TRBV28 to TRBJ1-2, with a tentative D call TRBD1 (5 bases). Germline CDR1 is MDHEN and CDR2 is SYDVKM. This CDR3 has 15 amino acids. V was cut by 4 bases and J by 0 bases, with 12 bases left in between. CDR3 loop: CASSSGQVSNYGYTF. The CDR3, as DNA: TGTGCCAGCAGTTCAGGACAAGTCTCTAACTATGGCTACACCTTC.

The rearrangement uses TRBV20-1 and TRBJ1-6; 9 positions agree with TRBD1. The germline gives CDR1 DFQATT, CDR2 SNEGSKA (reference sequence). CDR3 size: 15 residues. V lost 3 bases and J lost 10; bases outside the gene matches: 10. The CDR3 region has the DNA TGCAGTGCTAGTGTAGGGACAGGGTTTACCTCACCCCTCCACTTT. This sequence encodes CSASVGTGFTSPLHF.

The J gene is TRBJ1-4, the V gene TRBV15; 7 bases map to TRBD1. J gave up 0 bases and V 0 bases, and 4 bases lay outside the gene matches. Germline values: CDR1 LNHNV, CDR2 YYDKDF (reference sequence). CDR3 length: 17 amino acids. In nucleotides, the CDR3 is TGTGCCACCAGCAGAGATCGTGGGACAGCAACTAATGAAAAACTGTTTTTT. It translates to CATSRDRGTATNEKLFF.

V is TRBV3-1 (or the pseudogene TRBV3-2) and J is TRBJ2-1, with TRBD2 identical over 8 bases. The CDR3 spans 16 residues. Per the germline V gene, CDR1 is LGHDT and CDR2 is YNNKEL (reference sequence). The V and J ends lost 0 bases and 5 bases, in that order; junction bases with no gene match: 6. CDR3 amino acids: CASSQDRKAGDNEQFF. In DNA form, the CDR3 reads TGTGCCAGCAGCCAAGACCGTAAAGCGGGAGACAATGAGCAGTTCTTC.

CDR3 region: CASSLGIAGTYEQYF. CDR3 DNA sequence: TGTGCCAGCAGCCTAGGGATAGCGGGAACCTACGAGCAGTACTTC. The chain couples TRBV5-4 to TRBJ2-7; TRBD2 aligns across 8 bases. The germline gives CDR1 SGHNT, CDR2 YYREEE (reference sequence). J gave up 2 bases and V 4 bases, and 8 bases lay outside the gene matches. This CDR3 comprises 15 residues.

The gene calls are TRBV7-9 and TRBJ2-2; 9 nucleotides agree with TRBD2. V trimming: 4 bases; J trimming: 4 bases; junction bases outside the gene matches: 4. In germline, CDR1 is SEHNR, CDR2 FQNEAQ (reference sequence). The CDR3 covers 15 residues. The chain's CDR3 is CASSWGLAGTGELFF. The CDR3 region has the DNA TGTGCCAGCAGCTGGGGACTAGCCGGCACCGGGGAGCTGTTTTTT.

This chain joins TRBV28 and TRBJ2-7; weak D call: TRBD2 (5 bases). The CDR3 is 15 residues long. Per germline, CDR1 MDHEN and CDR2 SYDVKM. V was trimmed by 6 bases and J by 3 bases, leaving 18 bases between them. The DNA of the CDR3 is TGTGCCAGCAGCCCCTCGGGCGGGCCAAGCTACGAGCAGTACTTC. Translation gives CASSPSGGPSYEQYF.

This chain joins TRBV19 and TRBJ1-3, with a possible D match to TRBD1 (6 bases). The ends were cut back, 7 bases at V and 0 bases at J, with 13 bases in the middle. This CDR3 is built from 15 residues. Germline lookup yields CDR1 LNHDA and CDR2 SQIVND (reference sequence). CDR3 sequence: CASIGGDRSGNTIYF. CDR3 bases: TGTGCCAGTATTGGGGGCGACCGCTCTGGAAACACCATATATTTT.

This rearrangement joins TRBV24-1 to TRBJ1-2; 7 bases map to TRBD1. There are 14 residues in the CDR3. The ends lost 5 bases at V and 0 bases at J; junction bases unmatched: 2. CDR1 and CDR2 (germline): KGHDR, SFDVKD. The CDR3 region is CATSGGTANYGYTF. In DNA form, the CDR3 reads TGTGCCACCAGTGGAGGGACAGCTAACTATGGCTACACCTTC.

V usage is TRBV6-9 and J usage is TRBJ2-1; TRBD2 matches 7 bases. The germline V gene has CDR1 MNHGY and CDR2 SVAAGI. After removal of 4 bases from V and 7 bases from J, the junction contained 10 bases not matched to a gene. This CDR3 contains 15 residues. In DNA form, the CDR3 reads TGTGCCAGCAGTTTTTCTAGCGGCTGGGGGAATGAGCAGTTCTTC. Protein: CASSFSSGWGNEQFF.

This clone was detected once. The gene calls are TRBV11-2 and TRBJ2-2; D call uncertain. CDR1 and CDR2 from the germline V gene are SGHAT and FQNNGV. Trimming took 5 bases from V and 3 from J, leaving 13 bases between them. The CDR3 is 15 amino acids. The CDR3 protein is CASSPTRGDTGELFF. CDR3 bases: TGTGCCAGCAGCCCTACGCGAGGTGACACCGGGGAGCTGTTTTTT.

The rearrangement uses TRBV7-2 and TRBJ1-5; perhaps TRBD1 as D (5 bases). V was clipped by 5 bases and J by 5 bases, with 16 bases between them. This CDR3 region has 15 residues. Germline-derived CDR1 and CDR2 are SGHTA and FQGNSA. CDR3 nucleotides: TGTGCCAGCAGCGAGGGTCCGGGGGAGGATCAGCCCCAGCATTTT. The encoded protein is CASSEGPGEDQPQHF.

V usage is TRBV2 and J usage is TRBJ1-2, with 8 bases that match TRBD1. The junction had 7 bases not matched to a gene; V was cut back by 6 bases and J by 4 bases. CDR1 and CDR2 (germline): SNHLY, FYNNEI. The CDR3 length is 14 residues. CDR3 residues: CASRWDRPSYGYTF. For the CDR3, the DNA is TGTGCCAGCAGGTGGGACAGGCCCAGCTATGGCTACACCTTC.

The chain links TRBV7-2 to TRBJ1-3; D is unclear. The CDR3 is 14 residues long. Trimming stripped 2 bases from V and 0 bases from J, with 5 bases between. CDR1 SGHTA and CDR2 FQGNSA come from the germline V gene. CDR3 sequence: CASSLWGSGNTIYF. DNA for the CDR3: TGTGCCAGCAGCTTATGGGGCTCTGGAAACACCATATATTTT.

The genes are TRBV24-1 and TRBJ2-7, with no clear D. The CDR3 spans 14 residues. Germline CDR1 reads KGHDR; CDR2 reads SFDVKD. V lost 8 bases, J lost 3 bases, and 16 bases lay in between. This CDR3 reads CATNRRQALYEQYF. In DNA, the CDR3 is TGTGCCACCAATCGTCGGCAGGCCCTCTACGAGCAGTACTTC.

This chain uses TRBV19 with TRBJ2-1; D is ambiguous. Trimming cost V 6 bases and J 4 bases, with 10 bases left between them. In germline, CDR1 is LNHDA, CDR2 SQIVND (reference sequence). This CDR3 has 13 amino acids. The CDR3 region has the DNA TGTGCCAGTAGCGGAGTTGAGTACAATGAGCAGTTCTTC. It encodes CASSGVEYNEQFF.

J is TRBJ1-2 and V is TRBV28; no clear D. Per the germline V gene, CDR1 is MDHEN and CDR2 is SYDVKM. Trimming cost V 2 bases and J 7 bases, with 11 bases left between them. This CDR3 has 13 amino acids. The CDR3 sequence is CASSLRARSGYTF. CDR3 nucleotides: TGTGCCAGCAGTTTAAGGGCACGGAGTGGCTACACCTTC.

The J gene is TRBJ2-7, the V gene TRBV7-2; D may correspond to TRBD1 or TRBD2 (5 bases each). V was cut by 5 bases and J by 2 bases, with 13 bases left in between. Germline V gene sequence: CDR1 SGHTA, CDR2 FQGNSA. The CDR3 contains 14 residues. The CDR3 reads CASSPQDWAYEQYF. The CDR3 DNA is TGTGCCAGCAGCCCACAGGACTGGGCCTACGAGCAGTACTTC.

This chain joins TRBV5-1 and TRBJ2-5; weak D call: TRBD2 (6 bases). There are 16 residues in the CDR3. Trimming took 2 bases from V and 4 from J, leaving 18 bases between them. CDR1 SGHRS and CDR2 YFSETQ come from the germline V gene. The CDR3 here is CASSFGLGVEGETQYF. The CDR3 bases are TGCGCCAGCAGCTTCGGTTTGGGGGTGGAGGGAGAGACCCAGTACTTC. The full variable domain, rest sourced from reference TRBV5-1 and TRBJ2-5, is KAGVTQTPRYLIKTRGQQVTLSCSPISGHRSVSWYQQTPGQGLQFLFEYFSETQRNKGNFPGRFSGRQFSNSRSEMNVSTLELGDSALYLCASSFGLGVEGETQYFGPGTRLLVL.

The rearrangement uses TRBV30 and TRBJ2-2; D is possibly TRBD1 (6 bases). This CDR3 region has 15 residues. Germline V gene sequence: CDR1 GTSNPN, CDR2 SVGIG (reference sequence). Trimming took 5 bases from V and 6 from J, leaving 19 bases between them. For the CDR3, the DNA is TGTGCCTGGCTTGGGACACCCCAGAGGGCCGGGGAGCTGTTTTTT. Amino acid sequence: CAWLGTPQRAGELFF.

The CDR3 DNA is TGTGCCAGTAGTCCAGGGATGATGTACGAGCAGTACTTC. Protein: CASSPGMMYEQYF. The chain is built from TRBV19 and TRBJ2-7; possibly TRBD1 for D (5 bases). V gave up 5 bases and J gave up 4 bases, with 12 bases separating them. Germline lookup yields CDR1 LNHDA and CDR2 SQIVND (reference sequence). The CDR3 spans 13 residues.

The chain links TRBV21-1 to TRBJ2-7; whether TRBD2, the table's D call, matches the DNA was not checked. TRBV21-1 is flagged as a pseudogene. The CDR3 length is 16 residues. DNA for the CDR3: TGTGCCAGCAGCAAATTGCCGGGACTAGTAATCTACGAGCAGTACTTC. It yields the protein CASSKLPGLVIYEQYF.